A single count supports the clone carrying this TCR beta chain. The sample belongs to a study of blood T cell repertoires in COVID-19. Whole-study context: Sources were T cells, B-cell-depleted T cells, or PBMCs; the material itself was cDNA or gDNA.

Methods used by the authors: Amplifying reference gene primers gave estimates of nucleated cell counts. Clones were read by immunoSEQ multiplex PCR, and TCRdb kept only the in-frame ones, dropping some. The DNA was the basis for D and trimming; V, J and clone size are from that table. The profile shows about 170,000 clones, approximately 90% of them singletons. Germline-derived CDR1 and CDR2 are MDHEN and SYDVKM. CDR3 size: 15 residues. The V gene end was trimmed by 2 bases and the J gene end by 7 bases; junction bases not matched to a gene: 8. The sample comprised peripheral blood. V is TRBV28 and J is TRBJ1-2, with 9 bases lining up with TRBD1. This TCR was recovered from a man aged 18 to 35 with COVID-19, enrolled during active disease. The CDR3 protein is CASSLTPGQGIGYTF. CDR3 in DNA: TGTGCCAGCAGTTTAACACCGGGACAGGGAATTGGCTACACCTTC.